This TCR beta chain was found in a study of cytomegalovirus exposure and HLA in healthy donors. Overall study findings and caveats: There were some public TCRs occurring in many donors, but most TCR sequences were rare. In the 95 to 150 validation repertoires, 94% of cluster scores exceeded 0, per a later analysis. A list of about 180 TCR beta chains associated with cytomegalovirus was given.

The V gene lost 4 bases and the J gene lost 6 bases, with 18 bases spanning the gap. CDR3 length: 15 residues. CDR1 and CDR2 (germline): SGDLS, YYNGEE. Sequencing was performed with immunoSEQ multiplex PCR; in TCRdb, only in-frame clones are kept and a portion is missing. The sample has fewer than 400,000 clones, roughly 85% seen once. As for this clone: Its antigen is unknown.

The sequencing input was PBMCs. This sequence was found in a woman between 18 and 30 years old in good health and CMV-seronegative. The chain combines TRBV9 with TRBJ2-3, with D perhaps matching TRBD2 (5 bases). The CDR3 DNA reads TGTGCCAGCAGCTCCCTAGTGGGAGCGGCGGATACGCAGTATTTT. It specifies CASSSLVGAADTQYF. The full variable domain, completed using reference TRBV9 and TRBJ2-3, is DSGVTQTPKHLITATGQRVTLRCSPRSGDLSVYWYQQSLDQGLQFLIQYYNGEERAKGNILERFSAQQFPDLHSELNLSSLELGDSALYFCASSSLVGAADTQYFGPGTRLTVL.